This T cell receptor (beta chain) came from a study of cytomegalovirus exposure and HLA in healthy donors. Overall study: Most donors, less than 85% of roughly 400 genotyped, fell in the Caucasian-associated ancestry cluster. The study's findings and limits: Cytomegalovirus association was assigned to approximately 160 TCR beta chains. The majority of CMV-associated TCR beta chains were reported as apparently HLA-restricted in a later analysis.

Germline V gene lookup returns CDR1 MGHRA and CDR2 YSYEKL. CDR3 size: 17 residues. The V segment lost 0 bases and the J segment 7 bases; nucleotides outside the gene matches: 8. The study ran its PCR with 60 Vbeta and 13 Jbeta primers. Generated by immunoSEQ multiplex PCR, the TCRdb table keeps only in-frame clones and is missing some. Among over 55,000 clones listed, roughly 75% were seen once. On this clone: Antigen specificity is unknown.

Sample: PBMCs. This sequence was found in a woman in her twenties or thirties in good health and CMV-seronegative. The chain links TRBV4-1 to TRBJ2-3; 12 nucleotides match TRBD2. The CDR3 protein is CASSQETSGGSTYTQYF. CDR3 DNA: TGCGCCAGCAGCCAAGAGACTAGCGGGGGTTCCACTTATACGCAGTATTTT.